Listed below are T cell receptor beta chains from one sample, sequenced in a study of response to subunit inactivated influenza vaccine. TCRdb itself ran the RT-PCR reads through MiXCR, one entry per CDR3 protein. The sample has over 400,000 distinct CDR3 sequences, 9.5% to 13% seen once. Here the sequenced sample was PBMCs from blood, taken 45 days after vaccination. Source of these receptors: a middle-aged man who received an inactivated influenza vaccine. Each CDR3 is given with its conserved first and last residue. D genes are given only for firm matches. Clone sizes are given selectively: once, few, many, or a class where the clone is expanded.

v_call	d_call	j_call	clone_size	cdr3_aa	cdr3_nt
TRBV5-1	TRBD1	TRBJ2-7	-	CASSFGQARYEQYF	TGCGCCAGCAGCTTTGGACAGGCTCGCTACGAGCAGTACTTC
TRBV3-1	TRBD1	TRBJ2-7	-	CASGTGGTIYEQYF	TGTGCCAGTGGAACAGGGGGAACAATTTACGAGCAGTACTTC
TRBV7-3	-	TRBJ2-1	-	CASSSRMGEQFF	TGTGCCAGCAGCTCCAGGATGGGAGAGCAGTTCTTC
TRBV11-2	-	TRBJ1-4	-	CASSLRGAIEEKLFF	TGTGCCAGCAGCTTACGAGGGGCGATAGAGGAAAAACTGTTTTTT
TRBV7-2	-	TRBJ2-7	many	CASSPGFLAHEQYF	TGTGCCAGCAGCCCAGGCTTTCTAGCGCACGAGCAGTACTTC
TRBV18	-	TRBJ2-6	few	CASSPAQGGANVLTF	TGTGCCAGCTCACCGGCACAAGGCGGGGCCAACGTCCTGACTTTC
TRBV6-1	-	TRBJ2-2	-	CASSPSSEGNGELFF	TGTGCCAGCAGCCCTTCGTCTGAGGGGAACGGGGAGCTGTTTTTT
TRBV29-1	-	TRBJ2-5	-	CSVGLSDASQETQYF	TGCAGCGTTGGCCTTAGCGACGCTAGCCAAGAGACCCAGTACTTC
TRBV20-1	-	TRBJ2-2	many	CSARVGLTGELFF	TGCAGTGCTAGAGTAGGGCTCACCGGGGAGCTGTTTTTT
TRBV7-2	-	TRBJ2-7	-	CASSLGAYRSYEQYF	TGTGCCAGCAGCTTAGGGGCTTACCGCTCCTACGAGCAGTACTTC
TRBV6-1	TRBD1	TRBJ1-5	few	CASSVQGAQGRQPQHF	TGTGCCAGCAGTGTACAGGGGGCGCAGGGTCGGCAGCCCCAGCATTTT
TRBV5-1	-	TRBJ2-7	few	CASSAELPTYEQYF	TGCGCCAGCAGCGCCGAATTACCGACCTACGAGCAGTACTTC
TRBV20-1	TRBD1	TRBJ1-2	many	CSARTGVANYGYTF	TGCAGTGCTAGGACAGGGGTAGCTAACTATGGCTACACCTTC
TRBV7-2	-	TRBJ2-3	many	CASSSTGTQYF	TGTGCCAGCAGCTCGACGGGTACGCAGTATTTT
TRBV28	-	TRBJ2-5	few	CASSLLRGGETQYF	TGTGCCAGCAGTTTATTACGCGGAGGGGAGACCCAGTACTTC
TRBV7-2	TRBD2	TRBJ2-3	few	CASSLATGGAAGTDTQYF	TGTGCCAGCAGCTTAGCCACGGGAGGAGCAGCTGGGACAGATACGCAGTATTTT
TRBV20-1	TRBD2	TRBJ2-1	few	CSARQREMSYNEQFF	TGCAGTGCTCGGCAGCGGGAGATGTCCTACAATGAGCAGTTCTTC
TRBV27	TRBD1	TRBJ1-3	-	CASGSGGGNTIYF	TGTGCCAGCGGCTCAGGGGGGGGAAACACCATATATTTT
TRBV29-1	-	TRBJ2-3	few	CSVETASRAGPDTQYF	TGCAGCGTTGAAACGGCTAGCAGAGCCGGGCCAGATACGCAGTATTTT
TRBV7-2	-	TRBJ2-7	few	CASSWDGVSSYEQYF	TGTGCCAGCAGCTGGGACGGTGTCAGCTCCTACGAGCAGTACTTC
TRBV20-1	TRBD1	TRBJ1-6	-	CSASGQNNSPLHF	TGCAGTGCCTCGGGACAGAATAATTCACCCCTCCACTTT
TRBV5-1	TRBD2	TRBJ2-3	-	CASSPNLAGGPDTQYF	TGCGCCAGCAGTCCTAATCTAGCGGGAGGACCCGATACGCAGTATTTT
TRBV4-2	-	TRBJ2-3	few	CASSQSTRGGTDTQYF	TGTGCCAGCAGCCAATCGACTCGCGGTGGCACAGATACGCAGTATTTT
TRBV24-1	-	TRBJ1-5	-	CATSDPPNNQPQHF	TGTGCCACCAGTGATCCACCCAATAATCAGCCCCAGCATTTT
TRBV4-2	-	TRBJ2-3	few	CASSQSARTSTDTQYF	TGTGCCAGCAGCCAATCAGCCAGGACTAGCACAGATACGCAGTATTTT
TRBV4-3	TRBD2	TRBJ2-3	few	CASSQEWRGSTDTQYF	TGCGCCAGCAGCCAAGAATGGCGGGGGAGCACAGATACGCAGTATTTT
TRBV5-5	-	TRBJ2-5	few	CASSLTAGQHSQETQYF	TGTGCCAGCAGCTTGACCGCTGGACAGCACTCACAAGAGACCCAGTACTTC
TRBV7-8	TRBD2	TRBJ2-1	few	CASSTSGRVGNEQFF	TGTGCCAGCAGCACCAGCGGGAGAGTCGGCAATGAGCAGTTCTTC
TRBV5-6	TRBD1	TRBJ1-2	few	CASSTRQGITNYGYTF	TGTGCCAGCAGCACCCGACAGGGAATAACTAACTATGGCTACACCTTC
TRBV2	TRBD1	TRBJ2-3	few	CASRRTGLTDTQYF	TGTGCCAGCAGAAGGACAGGGCTTACAGATACGCAGTATTTT
TRBV6-1	TRBD2	TRBJ2-5	few	CASSHSGRVGETQYF	TGTGCCAGCAGTCATAGCGGGAGGGTGGGAGAGACCCAGTACTTC
TRBV28	-	TRBJ2-3	few	CASSSIGGIQEKNTDTQYF	TGTGCCAGCAGTTCAATAGGGGGGATACAGGAGAAAAACACAGATACGCAGTATTTT
TRBV2	TRBD1	TRBJ1-5	-	CASREDRARIQPQHF	TGTGCCAGCAGGGAAGACAGGGCCCGAATTCAGCCCCAGCATTTT
TRBV4-3	TRBD1	TRBJ1-1	-	CASSQDSGTGGSEAFF	TGCGCCAGCAGCCAAGATTCGGGGACAGGGGGTTCCGAAGCTTTCTTT
TRBV29-1	-	TRBJ2-2	many	CSAQASAANTGELFF	TGCAGCGCCCAGGCGAGCGCGGCGAACACCGGGGAGCTGTTTTTT
TRBV29-1	-	TRBJ1-1	many	CRVGQGSLDTEAFF	TGCAGGGTGGGTCAGGGTTCCTTGGACACTGAAGCTTTCTTT
TRBV5-5	TRBD1	TRBJ2-7	few	CASRGTGRNEQYF	TGTGCCAGCAGGGGGACAGGGAGGAACGAGCAGTACTTC
TRBV9	-	TRBJ2-2	many	CASSDGAVTGELFF	TGTGCCAGCAGCGACGGGGCCGTCACCGGGGAGCTGTTTTTT
TRBV7-2	-	TRBJ2-7	few	CASSLSPGRESYEQYF	TGTGCCAGCAGCTTAAGCCCGGGACGAGAATCCTACGAGCAGTACTTC
TRBV6-5	-	TRBJ1-1	-	CASSYSPELNTEAFF	TGTGCCAGCAGTTACTCGCCAGAATTGAACACTGAAGCTTTCTTT